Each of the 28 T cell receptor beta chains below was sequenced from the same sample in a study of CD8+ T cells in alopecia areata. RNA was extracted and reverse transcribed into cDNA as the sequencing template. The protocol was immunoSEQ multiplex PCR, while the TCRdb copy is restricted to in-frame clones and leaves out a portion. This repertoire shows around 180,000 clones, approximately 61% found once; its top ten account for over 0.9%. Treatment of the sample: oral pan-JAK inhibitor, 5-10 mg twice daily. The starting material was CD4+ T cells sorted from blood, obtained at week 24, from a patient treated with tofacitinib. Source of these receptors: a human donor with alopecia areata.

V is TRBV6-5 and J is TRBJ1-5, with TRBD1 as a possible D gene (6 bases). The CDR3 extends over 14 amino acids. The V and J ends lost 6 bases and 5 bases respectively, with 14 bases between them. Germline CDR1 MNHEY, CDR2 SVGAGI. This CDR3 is CASRSQGKDQPQHF. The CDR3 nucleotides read TGTGCCAGCAGGTCACAGGGTAAGGATCAGCCCCAGCATTTT.

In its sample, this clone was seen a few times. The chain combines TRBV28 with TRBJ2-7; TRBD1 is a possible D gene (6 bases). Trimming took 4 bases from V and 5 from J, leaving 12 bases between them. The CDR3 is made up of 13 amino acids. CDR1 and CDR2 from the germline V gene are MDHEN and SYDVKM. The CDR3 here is CASSSQNRDEQYF. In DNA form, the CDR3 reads TGTGCCAGCAGTTCCCAAAACAGGGACGAGCAGTACTTC.

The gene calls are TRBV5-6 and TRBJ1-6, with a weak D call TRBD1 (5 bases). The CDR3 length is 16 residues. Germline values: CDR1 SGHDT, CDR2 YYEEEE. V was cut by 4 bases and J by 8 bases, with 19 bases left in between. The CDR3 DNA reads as TGTGCCAGCAGCGGAAGTACGACGGGGACTCATTCACCCCTCCACTTT. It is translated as CASSGSTTGTHSPLHF. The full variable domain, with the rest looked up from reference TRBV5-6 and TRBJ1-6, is DAGVTQSPTHLIKTRGQQVTLRCSPKSGHDTVSWYQQALGQGPQFIFQYYEEEERQRGNFPDRFSGHQFPNYSSELNVNALLLGDSALYLCASSGSTTGTHSPLHFGNGTRLTVT.

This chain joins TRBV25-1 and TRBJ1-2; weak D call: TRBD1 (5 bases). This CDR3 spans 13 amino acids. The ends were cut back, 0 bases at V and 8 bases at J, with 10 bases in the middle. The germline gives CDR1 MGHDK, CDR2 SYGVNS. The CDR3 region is CASSEYRAEGYTF. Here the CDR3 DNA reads TGTGCCAGCAGTGAATACAGGGCGGAGGGCTACACCTTC.

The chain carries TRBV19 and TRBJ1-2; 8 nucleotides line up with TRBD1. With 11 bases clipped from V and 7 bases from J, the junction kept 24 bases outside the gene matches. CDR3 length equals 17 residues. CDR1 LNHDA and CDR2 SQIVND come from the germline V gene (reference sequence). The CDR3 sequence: CASSPPWIRTGTGGYTF. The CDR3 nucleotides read TGTGCCTCGTCCCCCCCTTGGATCCGGACAGGGACGGGTGGCTACACCTTC.

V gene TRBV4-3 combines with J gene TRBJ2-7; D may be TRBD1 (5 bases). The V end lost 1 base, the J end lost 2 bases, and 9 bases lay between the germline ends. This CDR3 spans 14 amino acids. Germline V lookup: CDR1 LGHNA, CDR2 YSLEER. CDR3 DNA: TGCGCCAGCAGCCAAGCGGGCAGGGCCTACGAGCAGTACTTC. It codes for CASSQAGRAYEQYF.

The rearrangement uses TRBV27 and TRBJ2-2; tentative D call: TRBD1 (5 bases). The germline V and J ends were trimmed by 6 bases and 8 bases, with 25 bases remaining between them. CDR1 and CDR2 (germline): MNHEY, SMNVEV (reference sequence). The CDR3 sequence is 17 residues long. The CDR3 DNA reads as TGTGCCAGCAGCCCCTCCCCCGCCAGGGTGAATTTGGGGGAGCTGTTTTTT. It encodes CASSPSPARVNLGELFF.

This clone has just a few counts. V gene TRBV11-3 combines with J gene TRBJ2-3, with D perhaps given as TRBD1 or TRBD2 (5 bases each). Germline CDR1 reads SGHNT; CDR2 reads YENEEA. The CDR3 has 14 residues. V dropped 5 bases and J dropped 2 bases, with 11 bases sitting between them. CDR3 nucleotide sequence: TGTGCCAGCAGCCCAGGGACGAACACAGATACGCAGTATTTT. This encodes CASSPGTNTDTQYF.

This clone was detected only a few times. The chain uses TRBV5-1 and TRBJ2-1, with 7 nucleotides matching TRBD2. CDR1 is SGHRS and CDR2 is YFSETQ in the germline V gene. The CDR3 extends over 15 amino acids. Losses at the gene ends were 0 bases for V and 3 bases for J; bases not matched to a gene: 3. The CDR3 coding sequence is TGCGCCAGCAGCTTGGGGAGCGGGGACTACAATGAGCAGTTCTTC. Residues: CASSLGSGDYNEQFF.

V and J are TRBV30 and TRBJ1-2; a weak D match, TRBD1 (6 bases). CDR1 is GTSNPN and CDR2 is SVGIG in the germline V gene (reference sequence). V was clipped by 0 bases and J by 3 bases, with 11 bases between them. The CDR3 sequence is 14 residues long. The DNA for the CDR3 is TGTGCCTGGAGTGTTACAGGGTGGGACTATGGCTACACCTTC. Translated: CAWSVTGWDYGYTF.

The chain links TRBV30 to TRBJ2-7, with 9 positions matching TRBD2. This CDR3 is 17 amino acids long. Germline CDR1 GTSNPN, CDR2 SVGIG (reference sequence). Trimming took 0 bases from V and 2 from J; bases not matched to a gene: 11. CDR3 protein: CAWSVKRGAFETYEQYF. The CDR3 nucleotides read TGTGCCTGGAGTGTAAAGCGGGGGGCCTTCGAAACCTACGAGCAGTACTTC.

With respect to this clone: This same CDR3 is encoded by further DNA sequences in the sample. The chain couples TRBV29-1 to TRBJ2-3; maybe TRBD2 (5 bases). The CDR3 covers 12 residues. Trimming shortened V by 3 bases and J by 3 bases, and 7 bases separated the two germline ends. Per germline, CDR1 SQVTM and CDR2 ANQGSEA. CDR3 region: CSVDRGTDTQYF. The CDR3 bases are TGCAGCGTTGATCGGGGAACAGATACGCAGTATTTT.

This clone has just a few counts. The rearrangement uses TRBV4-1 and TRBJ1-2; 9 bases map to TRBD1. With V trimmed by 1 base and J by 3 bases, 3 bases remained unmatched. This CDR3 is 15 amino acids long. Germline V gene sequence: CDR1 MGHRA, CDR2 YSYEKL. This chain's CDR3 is CASSQGTGVDYGYTF. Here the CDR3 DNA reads TGCGCCAGCAGCCAAGGGACAGGGGTGGACTATGGCTACACCTTC.

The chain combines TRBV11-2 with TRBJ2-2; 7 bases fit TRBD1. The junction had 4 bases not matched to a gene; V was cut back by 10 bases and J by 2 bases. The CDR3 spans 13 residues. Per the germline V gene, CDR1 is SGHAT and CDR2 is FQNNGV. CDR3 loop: CATRQGNTGELFF. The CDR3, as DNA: TGTGCCACCCGACAGGGAAACACCGGGGAGCTGTTTTTT.

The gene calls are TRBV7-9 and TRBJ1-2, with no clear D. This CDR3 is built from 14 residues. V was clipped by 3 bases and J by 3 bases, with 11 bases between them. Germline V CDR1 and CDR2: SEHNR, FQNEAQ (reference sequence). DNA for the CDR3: TGTGCCAGCAGCTTCAAGGAGACATACTATGGCTACACCTTC. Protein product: CASSFKETYYGYTF.

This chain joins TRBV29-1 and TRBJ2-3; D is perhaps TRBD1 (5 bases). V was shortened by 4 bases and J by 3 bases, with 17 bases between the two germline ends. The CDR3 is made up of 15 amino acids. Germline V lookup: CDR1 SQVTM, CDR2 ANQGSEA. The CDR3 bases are TGCAGCGTTGGGGGCCTTCTTCCTTTAACAGATACGCAGTATTTT. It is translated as CSVGGLLPLTDTQYF.

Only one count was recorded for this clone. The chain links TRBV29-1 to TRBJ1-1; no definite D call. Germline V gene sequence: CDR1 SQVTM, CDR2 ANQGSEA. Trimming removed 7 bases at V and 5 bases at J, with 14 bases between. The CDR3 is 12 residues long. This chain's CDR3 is CSGAGRGTEAFF. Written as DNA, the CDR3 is TGCAGCGGGGCAGGCCGAGGGACTGAAGCTTTCTTT.

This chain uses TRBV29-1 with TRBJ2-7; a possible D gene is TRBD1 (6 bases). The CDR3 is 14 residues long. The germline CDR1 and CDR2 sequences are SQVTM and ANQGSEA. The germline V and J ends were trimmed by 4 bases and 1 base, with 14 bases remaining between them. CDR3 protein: CSVVLWQGSYEQYF. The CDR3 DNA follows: TGCAGCGTTGTACTTTGGCAGGGGTCCTACGAGCAGTACTTC.

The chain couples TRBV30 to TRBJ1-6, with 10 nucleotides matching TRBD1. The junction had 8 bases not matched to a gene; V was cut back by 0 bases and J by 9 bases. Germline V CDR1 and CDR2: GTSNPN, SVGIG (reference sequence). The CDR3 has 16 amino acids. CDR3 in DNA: TGTGCCTGGAGTGTTGGGCGGGGACAGGGGACTTCACCCCTCCACTTT. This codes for CAWSVGRGQGTSPLHF.

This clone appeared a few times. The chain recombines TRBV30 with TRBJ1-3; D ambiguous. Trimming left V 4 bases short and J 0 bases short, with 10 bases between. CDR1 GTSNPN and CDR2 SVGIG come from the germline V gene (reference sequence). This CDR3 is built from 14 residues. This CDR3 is CAWTLGLSGNTIYF. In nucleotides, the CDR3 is TGTGCCTGGACCCTCGGGCTCTCTGGAAACACCATATATTTT.

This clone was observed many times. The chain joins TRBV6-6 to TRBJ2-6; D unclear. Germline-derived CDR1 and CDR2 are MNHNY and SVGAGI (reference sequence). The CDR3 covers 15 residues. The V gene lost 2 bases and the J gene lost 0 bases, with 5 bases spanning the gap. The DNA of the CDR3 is TGTGCCAGCAGTTACCCCTCCTCTGGGGCCAACGTCCTGACTTTC. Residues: CASSYPSSGANVLTF.

CDR3 residues: CASSLGRTAGANVLTF. CDR3 nucleotide sequence: TGTGCCAGCAGCTTAGGCCGGACGGCTGGGGCCAACGTCCTGACTTTC. The J gene is TRBJ2-6, the V gene TRBV11-2; D not resolved. With 1 base removed from V and 2 bases from J, the gap between germline ends came to 9 bases. The CDR3 extends over 16 amino acids. CDR1 and CDR2 (germline): SGHAT, FQNNGV.

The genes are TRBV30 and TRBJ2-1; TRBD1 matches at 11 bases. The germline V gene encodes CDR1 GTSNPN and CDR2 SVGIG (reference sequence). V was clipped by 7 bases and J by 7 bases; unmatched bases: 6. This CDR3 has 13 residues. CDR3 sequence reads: CAFSGTGGNEQFF. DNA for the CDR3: TGTGCCTTCTCCGGGACAGGGGGTAATGAGCAGTTCTTC.

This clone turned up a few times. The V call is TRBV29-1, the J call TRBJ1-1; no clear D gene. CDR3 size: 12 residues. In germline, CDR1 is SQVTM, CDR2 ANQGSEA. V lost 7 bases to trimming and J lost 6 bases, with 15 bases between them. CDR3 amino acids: CSAYMSSAEAFF. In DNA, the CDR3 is TGCAGCGCCTATATGTCAAGCGCTGAAGCTTTCTTT.

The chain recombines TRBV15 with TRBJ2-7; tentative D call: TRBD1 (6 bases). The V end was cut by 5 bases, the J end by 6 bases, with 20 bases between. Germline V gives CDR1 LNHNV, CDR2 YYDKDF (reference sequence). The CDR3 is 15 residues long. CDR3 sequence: CATSLNILGTPEQYF. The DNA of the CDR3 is TGTGCCACCAGCCTTAATATTTTAGGGACACCCGAGCAGTACTTC.

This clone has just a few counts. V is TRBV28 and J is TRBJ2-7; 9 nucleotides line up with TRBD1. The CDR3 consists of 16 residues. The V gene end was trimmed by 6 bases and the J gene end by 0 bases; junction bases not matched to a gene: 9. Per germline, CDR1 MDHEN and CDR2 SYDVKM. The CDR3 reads CASRTPPGQGSYEQYF. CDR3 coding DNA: TGTGCCAGCAGGACTCCCCCGGGACAGGGCTCCTACGAGCAGTACTTC.

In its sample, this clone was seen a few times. CDR3: CASSATTGYGYTF. The CDR3 nucleotides are TGTGCCAGTAGTGCAACGACAGGGTATGGCTACACCTTC. The J gene is TRBJ1-2, the V gene TRBV19; TRBD1 matches 7 bases. J gave up 5 bases and V 5 bases, and 5 bases lay outside the gene matches. The CDR3 runs to 13 residues. The germline V gene has CDR1 LNHDA and CDR2 SQIVND (reference sequence). Complete variable domain (other parts from reference TRBV19 and TRBJ1-2): DGGITQSPKYLFRKEGQNVTLSCEQNLNHDAMYWYRQDPGQGLRLIYYSQIVNDFQKGDIAEGYSVSREKKESFPLTVTSAQKNPTAFYLCASSATTGYGYTFGSGTRLTVV.

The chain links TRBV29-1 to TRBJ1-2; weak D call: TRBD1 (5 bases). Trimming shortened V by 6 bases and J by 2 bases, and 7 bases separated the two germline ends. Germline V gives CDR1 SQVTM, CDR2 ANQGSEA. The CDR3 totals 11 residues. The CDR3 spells CSVKGNYGYTF. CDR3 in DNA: TGCAGCGTCAAGGGGAACTATGGCTACACCTTC.